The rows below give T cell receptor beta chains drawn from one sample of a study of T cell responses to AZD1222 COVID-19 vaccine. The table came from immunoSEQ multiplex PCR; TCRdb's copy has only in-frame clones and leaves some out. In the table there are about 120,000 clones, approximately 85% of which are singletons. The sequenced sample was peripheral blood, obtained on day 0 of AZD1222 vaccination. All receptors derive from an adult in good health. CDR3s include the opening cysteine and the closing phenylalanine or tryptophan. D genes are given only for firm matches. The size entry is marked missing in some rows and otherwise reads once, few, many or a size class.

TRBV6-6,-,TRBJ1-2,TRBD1,CASTFLGQDHGYTF,TGTGCCAGCACCTTCCTGGGACAGGATCATGGCTACACCTTC
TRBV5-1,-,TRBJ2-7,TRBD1,CASSQSRGSSYEQYF,TGCGCCAGCAGCCAAAGCAGGGGGTCGTCCTACGAGCAGTACTTC
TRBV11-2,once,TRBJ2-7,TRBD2,CASSLIAGGAYEQYF,TGTGCCAGCAGCCTAATAGCGGGGGGTGCCTACGAGCAGTACTTC
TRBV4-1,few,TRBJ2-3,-,CASSRLESDTQYF,TGCGCCAGCAGCCGTTTAGAGTCAGATACGCAGTATTTT
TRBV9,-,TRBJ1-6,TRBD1,CASSPHGTGDNSPLHF,TGTGCCAGCAGCCCCCACGGGACAGGGGATAATTCACCCCTCCACTTT
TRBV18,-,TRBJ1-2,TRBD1,CASSALGTVDGYTF,TGTGCCAGCTCAGCCCTCGGGACAGTTGATGGCTACACCTTC
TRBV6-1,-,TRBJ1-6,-,CASSEAEGFNNSPLHF,TGTGCCAGCAGTGAAGCGGAGGGTTTCAATAATTCACCCCTCCACTTT
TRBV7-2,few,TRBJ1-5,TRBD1,CASSQAPYRGKGNQPQHF,TGTGCCAGCAGCCAGGCGCCCTACAGGGGGAAGGGCAATCAGCCCCAGCATTTT
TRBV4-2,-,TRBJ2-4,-,CASSPPNLAKNIQYF,TGTGCCAGCAGCCCTCCCAACCTAGCCAAAAACATTCAGTACTTC
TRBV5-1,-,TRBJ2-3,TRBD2,CASRTSGGAGTDTQYF,TGCGCCAGCAGAACTAGCGGGGGGGCCGGTACAGATACGCAGTATTTT
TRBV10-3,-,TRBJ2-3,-,CAISEDAGTVGFLADTQYF,-
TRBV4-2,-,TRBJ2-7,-,CASSHVTRGRYEQYF,TGTGCCAGCAGCCACGTTACCAGGGGCAGATACGAGCAGTACTTC
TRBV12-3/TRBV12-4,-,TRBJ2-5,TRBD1,CASSPHRGETQYF,TGTGCCAGCAGTCCCCACAGGGGGGAGACCCAGTACTTC
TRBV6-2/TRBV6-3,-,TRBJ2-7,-,CASSLAGVKSYEQYF,TGTGCCAGCAGTTTGGCAGGGGTGAAGTCCTACGAGCAGTACTTC
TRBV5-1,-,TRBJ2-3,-,CASSPTGYTDTQYF,TGCGCCAGCAGCCCTACGGGGTACACAGATACGCAGTATTTT
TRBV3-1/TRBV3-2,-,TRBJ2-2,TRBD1,CASSLWDRTGELFF,TGTGCCAGCAGCCTATGGGACAGAACCGGGGAGCTGTTTTTT
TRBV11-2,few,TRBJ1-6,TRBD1,CASSPDRGSPLHF,TGTGCCAGCAGCCCCGACAGGGGATCACCCCTCCACTTT
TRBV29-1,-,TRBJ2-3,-,CSGWLADTQYF,TGCAGCGGGTGGCTAGCAGATACGCAGTATTTT
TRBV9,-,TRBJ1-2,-,CASSAGTSYGYTF,TGTGCCAGCAGCGCCGGGACCTCCTATGGCTACACCTTC
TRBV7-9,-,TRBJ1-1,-,CASLPRVNTEAFF,TGTGCCAGCCTCCCCAGGGTAAACACTGAAGCTTTCTTT
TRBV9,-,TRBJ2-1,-,CASSVESGTYNEQFF,TGTGCCAGCAGCGTGGAGAGCGGAACCTACAATGAGCAGTTCTTC
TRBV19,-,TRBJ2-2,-,CASSVPGQDTGELFF,TGTGCCAGTAGTGTCCCGGGACAAGACACCGGGGAGCTGTTTTTT
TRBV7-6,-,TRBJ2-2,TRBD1,CASSVGQANTGELFF,TGTGCCAGCAGCGTGGGACAGGCCAACACCGGGGAGCTGTTTTTT
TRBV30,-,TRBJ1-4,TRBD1,CAWSVNRGINEKLFF,TGTGCCTGGAGCGTGAACAGGGGGATTAATGAAAAACTGTTTTTT
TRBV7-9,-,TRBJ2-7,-,CASSLGAVYEQYF,TGTGCCAGCAGCTTGGGGGCAGTCTACGAGCAGTACTTC
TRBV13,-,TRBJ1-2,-,CASSLMANYGYTF,TGTGCCAGCAGCTTAATGGCTAACTATGGCTACACCTTC
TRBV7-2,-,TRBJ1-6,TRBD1,CASSERQGAAAPLHF,TGTGCCAGCAGCGAGCGACAGGGGGCGGCAGCGCCCCTCCACTTT
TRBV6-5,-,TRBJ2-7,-,CASSYSGWREQYF,TGTGCCAGCAGTTACTCGGGGTGGCGGGAGCAGTACTTC
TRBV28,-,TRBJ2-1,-,CASSHDGYNEQFF,TGTGCCAGCAGTCACGACGGCTACAATGAGCAGTTCTTC
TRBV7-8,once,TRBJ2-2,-,CASSSTASGELFF,TGTGCCAGCAGCTCTACGGCTTCCGGGGAGCTGTTTTTT
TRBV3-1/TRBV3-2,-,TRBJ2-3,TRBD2,CASSQGTSGRAATQYF,TGTGCCAGCAGCCAAGGGACTAGCGGGAGGGCCGCTACGCAGTATTTT
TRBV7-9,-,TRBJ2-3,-,CASSLPWTDRSTDTQYF,TGTGCCAGCAGCTTACCCTGGACGGACCGAAGCACAGATACGCAGTATTTT
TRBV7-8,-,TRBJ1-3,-,CASSSYRTAVKGNTIYF,TGTGCCAGCAGCTCTTACAGGACGGCCGTTAAGGGAAACACCATATATTTT
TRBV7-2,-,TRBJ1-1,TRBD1,CASSLWGQGANTEAFF,TGTGCCAGCAGCTTATGGGGACAGGGTGCGAACACTGAAGCTTTCTTT
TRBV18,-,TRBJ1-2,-,CASSPSSTSLANYGYTF,TGTGCCAGCTCACCATCAAGTACCAGCTTAGCTAACTATGGCTACACCTTC